This T cell receptor beta chain was retrieved from a study of shared T cell receptors in the human thymus. This CDR3 has 12 residues. V gave up 3 bases and J gave up 10 bases; unmatched junction bases: 4. Germline CDR1 and CDR2: SGHNT and YYREEE (reference sequence). The method was immunoSEQ multiplex PCR; TCRdb's version includes in-frame clones alone and lacks a portion of them. The sample records about 710,000 clones, around 87% being singletons. The data were also submitted as part of a second study, on human thymus T cells.

Sequenced sample: thymocytes. The V gene is TRBV5-4, the J gene TRBJ2-1, with 7 bases matching TRBD2. The sequence was obtained from a boy less than two years old with a congenital heart defect. The CDR3 DNA reads as TGTGCCAGCAGCTCTCAGCGGGGCGAGCAGTTCTTC. The encoded protein is CASSSQRGEQFF.